These 14 T cell receptor beta chains share one sample of origin, sequenced in a study of cytomegalovirus exposure and HLA in healthy donors. PCR involved 60 Vbeta and 13 Jbeta primers. Clones were sequenced by immunoSEQ multiplex PCR, and TCRdb holds only the in-frame ones, with some missing. The data show roughly 100,000 clones, 83% seen once. The sample taken for sequencing was PBMCs. These receptors came from a man aged 18 to 29 in good health and CMV-seronegative.

The V gene is TRBV19, the J gene TRBJ1-1; D perhaps matches TRBD1 (5 bases). CDR3 length equals 15 residues. Germline values: CDR1 LNHDA, CDR2 SQIVND (reference sequence). V dropped 6 bases and J dropped 0 bases, with 14 bases sitting between them. As DNA, the CDR3 is TGTGCCAGTAGCCAAGGTACAGGACTGAACACTGAAGCTTTCTTT. Amino acids: CASSQGTGLNTEAFF.

The rearrangement links TRBV9 to TRBJ2-1, with D maybe TRBD2 (5 bases). The germline V gene has CDR1 SGDLS and CDR2 YYNGEE. Trimming took off 0 bases at V and 9 bases at J, with 16 bases between the two ends. This CDR3 is built from 15 residues. The CDR3 protein is CASSVATTDRGEQFF. For the CDR3, the DNA is TGTGCCAGCAGCGTAGCTACCACCGATCGGGGTGAGCAGTTCTTC.

This clone was observed once. The V gene is TRBV7-6, the J gene TRBJ2-2; 13 nucleotides align to TRBD2. J gave up 5 bases and V 5 bases, and 5 bases lay outside the gene matches. Germline lookup yields CDR1 SGHVS and CDR2 FNYEAQ. The CDR3 runs to 16 residues. Here the CDR3 DNA reads TGTGCCAGCAGCCGAGGACTAGCGGGAGAAACCGGGGAGCTGTTTTTT. As protein: CASSRGLAGETGELFF.

This chain joins TRBV6-6 and TRBJ2-7, with TRBD1 matching 7 bases. Germline assignment: CDR1 MNHNY and CDR2 SVGAGI (reference sequence). The V and J ends lost 2 bases and 5 bases, in that order; junction bases with no gene match: 9. This CDR3 comprises 15 residues. For the CDR3, the DNA is TGTGCCAGCAGTTACCCTCCGACAGGGAACCACGAGCAGTACTTC. Protein sequence: CASSYPPTGNHEQYF.

The chain links TRBV7-8 to TRBJ2-7, with D maybe TRBD1 (6 bases). From germline, CDR1 is SGHVS and CDR2 FQNEAQ. The V and J ends lost 4 bases and 2 bases respectively, with 9 bases between them. CDR3 length: 13 residues. The CDR3 sequence is CASSSDSAYEQYF. The CDR3 nucleotides are TGTGCCAGCAGCTCGGACAGTGCCTACGAGCAGTACTTC.

The chain recombines TRBV7-9 with TRBJ2-7; TRBD2 aligns across 13 bases. Per the germline V gene, CDR1 is SEHNR and CDR2 is FQNEAQ (reference sequence). Trimming took 5 bases from V and 3 from J; bases not matched to a gene: 7. This CDR3 is 16 amino acids long. CDR3 nucleotides: TGTGCCAGCAGCGAGGGACTAGCGGGAAGGGTCTACGAGCAGTACTTC. Encoded protein: CASSEGLAGRVYEQYF.

The J gene is TRBJ1-1, the V gene TRBV14; D is unclear. Trimming took off 0 bases at V and 6 bases at J, with 8 bases between the two ends. The CDR3 sequence is 13 residues long. The germline CDR1 and CDR2 sequences are SGHDN and FVKESK. CDR3: CASSQEGPPEAFF. DNA of the CDR3: TGTGCCAGCAGCCAAGAGGGCCCCCCTGAAGCTTTCTTT.

V usage is TRBV6-6 and J usage is TRBJ2-3; TRBD2 aligns across 10 bases. J lost 4 bases, V lost 7 bases, and 11 bases had no gene match. CDR3 length: 16 amino acids. Germline V gene sequence: CDR1 MNHNY, CDR2 SVGAGI (reference sequence). This CDR3 reads CASKNPLAGVADTQYF. The CDR3 bases are TGTGCCAGCAAGAACCCTCTAGCGGGAGTTGCAGATACGCAGTATTTT.

This clone appeared a few times. A single base is all that separates this from a far larger clone, so a read error is likely. This chain joins TRBV27 and TRBJ2-1; the match to TRBD2 covers 7 bases. The CDR3 is 17 amino acids. Germline CDR1 reads MNHEY; CDR2 reads SMNVEV (reference sequence). Trimming removed 5 bases from V and 0 bases from J; junction bases left unmatched: 10. The CDR3 nucleotides are TGTGCCAGCAGTACTCGGGATAGCGGGTGCTCCTACAATGAGCAGTTCTTC. Protein: CASSTRDSGCSYNEQFF.

A few counts support this clone. The chain is built from TRBV6-7 and TRBJ1-1, with D possibly being TRBD1 (5 bases). TRBV6-7 belongs to the ORF category, with a function that is uncertain. The CDR3 is made up of 14 amino acids. V dropped 2 bases and J dropped 5 bases, with 12 bases sitting between them. The CDR3 DNA follows: TGTGCCAGCAGTTACGGAGGGGAGTTGACTGAAGCTTTCTTT. This sequence encodes CASSYGGELTEAFF.

This clone was observed a handful of times. V is TRBV7-2 and J is TRBJ1-4, with D possibly TRBD1 on 6 matching bases. The CDR3 is 19 amino acids. V lost 3 bases to trimming and J lost 0 bases, with 20 bases between them. The germline V gene encodes CDR1 SGHTA and CDR2 FQGNSA. CDR3 DNA: TGTGCCAGCAGCTTTGACTTACGGCAGGGGTATGCAACTAATGAAAAACTGTTTTTT. Protein product: CASSFDLRQGYATNEKLFF.

The chain joins TRBV4-3 to TRBJ2-1; 12 bases map to TRBD2. The V gene's germline CDR1 is LGHNA and CDR2 YSLEER. The trim removed 0 bases at V and 7 bases at J, leaving 4 bases unmatched. This CDR3 region has 16 residues. This chain's CDR3 is CASSQEGLAGMNEQFF. The CDR3 bases are TGCGCCAGCAGCCAAGAAGGACTAGCGGGAATGAATGAGCAGTTCTTC.

The chain couples TRBV27 to TRBJ2-1; 9 nucleotides line up with TRBD1. V dropped 6 bases and J dropped 4; count of bases not matched to a gene: 13. The germline gives CDR1 MNHEY, CDR2 SMNVEV (reference sequence). The CDR3 sequence is 17 residues long. The CDR3 DNA reads TGTGCCAGCAGAACCTGGGGACGGGACAGGGTGTACAATGAGCAGTTCTTC. Its protein is CASRTWGRDRVYNEQFF.

The chain joins TRBV14 to TRBJ2-1, with TRBD1 matching 7 bases. CDR1 is SGHDN and CDR2 is FVKESK in the germline V gene. The J segment lost 7 bases and the V segment lost 4 bases, leaving 16 bases of the junction unmatched. The CDR3 spans 17 residues. The CDR3 loop is CASSPPLTGRVRNEQFF. For the CDR3, the DNA is TGTGCCAGCAGCCCCCCCTTGACAGGGCGCGTCAGGAATGAGCAGTTCTTC.